This record concerns one T cell receptor beta chain sequence. This entry is derived from a study of blood T cell repertoires in COVID-19. At the level of the study: Nucleic acid was either cDNA or gDNA, and it came from T cells, B-cell-depleted T cells, or PBMCs.

TCRdb's copy holds only in-frame clones and misses some; the assay was immunoSEQ multiplex PCR. Of 200,000 to 300,000 clones in the sample, under 90% are singletons; the top ten hold 4% to 4.5%. Germline CDR1 is MNHEY and CDR2 is SVGAGI. V trimming: 5 bases; J trimming: 5 bases; junction bases outside the gene matches: 5. CDR3 length: 13 residues. V is TRBV6-5 and J is TRBJ1-1; 7 nucleotides agree with TRBD1. The material sequenced was peripheral blood. This sequence originates from a man aged 55 to 70 with acute or convalescent COVID-19. CDR3 loop: CASSITGVTEAFF. The CDR3 DNA sequence: TGTGCCAGCAGTATTACAGGGGTGACTGAAGCTTTCTTT.